This TCR beta chain appears in the sequencing data of a study of graft-versus-host responses after intestinal transplantation. Some clones are missing from TCRdb's copy, which holds only in-frame ones; the method was immunoSEQ multiplex PCR. This sample carries tens of thousands of clones, about 94% of them seen once, and the ten largest clones take about 0.8%. The origin of this receptor is a human patient who received an intestinal transplant, so some T cells may come from the graft donor. The sequencing used PBMCs, collected 16 days after intestinal transplant.

In nucleotides, the CDR3 is TGTGCCAGCAGTTTGATACAGGGCAGGGCTTTCTTT. Translated: CASSLIQGRAFF. V usage is TRBV28 and J usage is TRBJ1-1, with D possibly being TRBD1 (6 bases). V was clipped by 3 bases and J by 11 bases, with 13 bases between them. Germline V CDR1 and CDR2: MDHEN, SYDVKM. The CDR3 covers 12 residues.